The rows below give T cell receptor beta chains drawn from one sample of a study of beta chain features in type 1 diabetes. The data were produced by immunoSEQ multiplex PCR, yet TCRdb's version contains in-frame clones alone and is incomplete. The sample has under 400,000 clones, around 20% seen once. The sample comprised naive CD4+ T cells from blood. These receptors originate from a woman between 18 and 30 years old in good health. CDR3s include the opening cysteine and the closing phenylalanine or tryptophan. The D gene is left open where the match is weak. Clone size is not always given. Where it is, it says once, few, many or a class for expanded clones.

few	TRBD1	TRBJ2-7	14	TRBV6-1	TGTGCCAGCAGTTCCGGGACAGGGGGCGTCGAGCAGTACTTC	CASSSGTGGVEQYF
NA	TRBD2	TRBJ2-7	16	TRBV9	TGTGCCAGCAGCGTAGAGGCCGCGGGAGCTTTCTACGAGCAGTACTTC	CASSVEAAGAFYEQYF
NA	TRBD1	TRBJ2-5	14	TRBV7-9	TGTGCCAGCAGCTCACGTAGGGGGCTGGAGACCCAGTACTTC	CASSSRRGLETQYF
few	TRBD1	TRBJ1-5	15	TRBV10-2	TGCGCCAGCAGGTCCGGGACAGGGAACAATCAGCCCCAGCATTTT	CASRSGTGNNQPQHF
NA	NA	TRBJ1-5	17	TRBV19	TGTGCCAGTAGTACGGTGAGGACACTAATTAGCAATCAGCCCCAGCATTTT	CASSTVRTLISNQPQHF
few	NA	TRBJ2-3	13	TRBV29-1	TGCAGCGTTTGGCAGGGGACCACAGATACGCAGTATTTT	CSVWQGTTDTQYF
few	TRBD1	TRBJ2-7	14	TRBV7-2	TGTGCCAGCAGCTTGCGACAGGGCCCCTACGAGCAGTACTTC	CASSLRQGPYEQYF
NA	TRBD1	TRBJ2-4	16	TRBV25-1	TGTGCCAGCAGTGTCAGGGACAGTGGGAAGGGAAACATTCAGTACTTC	CASSVRDSGKGNIQYF
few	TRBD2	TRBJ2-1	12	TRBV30	TGTGCCTGGAGCGCGGGGGGACCTCCGCAGTTCTTC	CAWSAGGPPQFF
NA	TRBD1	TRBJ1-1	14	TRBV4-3	TGCGCCAGCAGCCAGCAACAGGGGTTCACTGAAGCTTTCTTT	CASSQQQGFTEAFF
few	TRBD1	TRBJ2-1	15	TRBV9	TGTGCCAGCAGCGGGTACCGGGACAGGGTGAATGAGCAGTTCTTC	CASSGYRDRVNEQFF
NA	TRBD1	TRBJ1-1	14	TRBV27	TGTGCCAGCAGTACTGACAGGGGGAACACTGAAGCTTTCTTT	CASSTDRGNTEAFF
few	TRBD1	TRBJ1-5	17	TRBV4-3	TGCGCCAGCAGCCAAGACGCGTCAGGGGGAGGATATCAGCCCCAGCATTTT	CASSQDASGGGYQPQHF
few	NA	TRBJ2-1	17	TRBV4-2	TGTGCCAGCAGCCAAGATGCTCGGGGATCGGCCTACAATGAGCAGTTCTTC	CASSQDARGSAYNEQFF
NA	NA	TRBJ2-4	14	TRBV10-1	TGCGCCAGCAGTGAGAGGCCAGGGGCAAACATTCAGTACTTC	CASSERPGANIQYF
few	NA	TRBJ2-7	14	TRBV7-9	TGTGCCAGCAGCACCCGACAGTCGCCCTACGAGCAGTACTTC	CASSTRQSPYEQYF
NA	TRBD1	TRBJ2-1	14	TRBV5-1	TGCGCCAGCAGCAAGGGACAGTCCTACAATGAGCAGTTCTTC	CASSKGQSYNEQFF
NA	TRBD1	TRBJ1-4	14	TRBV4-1	TGCGCCAGCAGCCAACCCGGACAGGGGAAAAAACTGTTTTTT	CASSQPGQGKKLFF
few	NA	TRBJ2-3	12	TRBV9	TGTGCCAGCAGCTCCCAGGCGGGTACGCAGTATTTT	CASSSQAGTQYF
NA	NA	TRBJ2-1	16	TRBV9	TGTGCCAGCAGCGTAACGGCTAGCCCCATTGGAGATGAGCAGTTCTTC	CASSVTASPIGDEQFF
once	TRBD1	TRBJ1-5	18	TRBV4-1	TGCGCCAGCAGCCAAGTTTGGACAGGGGGTTATGGCAATCAGCCCCAGCATTTT	CASSQVWTGGYGNQPQHF
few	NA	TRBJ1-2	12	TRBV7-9	TGTGCCAGCAGCCCCAGTAGGTTTCGAGGCACCTTC	CASSPSRFRGTF
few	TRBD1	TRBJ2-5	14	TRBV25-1	TGTGCCAGCAGTGCAGGACAGGGTGGGGAGACCCAGTACTTC	CASSAGQGGETQYF
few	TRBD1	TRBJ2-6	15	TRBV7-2	TGTGCCAGCAGCAACAGGGGAAATGGGGCCAACGTCCTGACTTTC	CASSNRGNGANVLTF
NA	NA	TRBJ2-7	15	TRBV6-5	TGTGCCAGCAGTGTGGCGGGGTCTAGATCCTACGAGCAGTACTTC	CASSVAGSRSYEQYF
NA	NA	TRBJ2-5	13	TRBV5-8	TGTGCCAGCAGCTTGTGGGACTCAGAGACCCAGTACTTC	CASSLWDSETQYF
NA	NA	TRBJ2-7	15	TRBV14	TGTGCCAGCAGCCAAGACCCGGGACACACCTACGAGCAGTACTTC	CASSQDPGHTYEQYF
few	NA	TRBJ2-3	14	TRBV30	TGTGCCTCCCGGACAGGCGGGGGCACAGATACGCAGTATTTT	CASRTGGGTDTQYF
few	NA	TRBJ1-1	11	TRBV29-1	TGCAGCGCCGGGGAGAACACTGAAGCTTTCTTT	CSAGENTEAFF
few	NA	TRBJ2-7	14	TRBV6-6	TGTGCCAGCAGTTACTCCCAGGGAGGAGACGAGCAGTACTTC	CASSYSQGGDEQYF
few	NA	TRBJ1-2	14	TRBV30	TGTGCCTGGAGTGTAGAGGGTGTCAACTATGGCTACACCTTC	CAWSVEGVNYGYTF
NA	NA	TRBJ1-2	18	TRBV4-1	TGCGCCAGCAGCCAGGTCCTCCCATTGGGCCCCCGGGGCTATGGCTACACCTTC	CASSQVLPLGPRGYGYTF
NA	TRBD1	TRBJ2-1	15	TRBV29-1	TGCAGCGCCCGAGTTGGGACAGGGGGCTTGAATGAGCAGTTCTTC	CSARVGTGGLNEQFF
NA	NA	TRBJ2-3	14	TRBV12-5	TGTGCTAGTGGTTTGCCGACATCGGGGGATACGCAGTATTTT	CASGLPTSGDTQYF
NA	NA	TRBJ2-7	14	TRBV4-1	TGCGCCAGCAGCCAAGCGACACGTACCTACGAGCAGTACTTC	CASSQATRTYEQYF
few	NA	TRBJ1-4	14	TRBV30	TGTGCCTGGAATCCGACAGGAACTAATGAAAAACTGTTTTTT	CAWNPTGTNEKLFF
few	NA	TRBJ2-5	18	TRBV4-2	TGTGCCAGCAGCCAAGATTCCTCCCCGTTCCTACGTCAAGAGACCCAGTACTTC	CASSQDSSPFLRQETQYF
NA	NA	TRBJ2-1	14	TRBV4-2	TGTGCCAGCAGCCAAGAGAGCGACGACAATGAGCAGTTCTTC	CASSQESDDNEQFF
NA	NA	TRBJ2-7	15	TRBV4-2	TGTGCCAGCAGCCGGGACTGGACCTTCTCCTACGAGCAGTACTTC	CASSRDWTFSYEQYF
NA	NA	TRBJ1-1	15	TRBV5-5	TGTGCCAGCAGCTTGGGACCGACTTGGAACACTGAAGCTTTCTTT	CASSLGPTWNTEAFF
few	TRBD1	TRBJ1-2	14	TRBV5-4	TGTGCCAGCAGGGGTGGCGGGACAGACTATGGCTACACCTTC	CASRGGGTDYGYTF
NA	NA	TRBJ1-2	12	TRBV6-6	TGTGCCAGCAGTTACCGCGGGGATGGCTACACCTTC	CASSYRGDGYTF
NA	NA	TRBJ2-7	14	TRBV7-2	TGTGCCAGCAGCTTAAGACTCCACTCCTACGAGCAGTACTTC	CASSLRLHSYEQYF
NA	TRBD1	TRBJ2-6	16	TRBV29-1	TGCAGCGTTGAAGGCGACAGGGACTCTGGGGCCAACGTCCTGACTTTC	CSVEGDRDSGANVLTF
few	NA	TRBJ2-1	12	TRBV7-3	TGTGCCAGCAGCTTAGAGGGCAATGAGCAGTTCTTC	CASSLEGNEQFF
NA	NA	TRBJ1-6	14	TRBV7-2	TGTGCCAGCAGCCAAAGGGCAGGGGATTCACCCCTCCACTTT	CASSQRAGDSPLHF
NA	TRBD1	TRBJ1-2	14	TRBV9	TGTGCCAGCAGCAATCGACAGGGCCCCATGGGCTACACCTTC	CASSNRQGPMGYTF
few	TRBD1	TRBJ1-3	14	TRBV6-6	TGTGCCGGACACGGGACAGCAACTGGAAACACCATATATTTT	CAGHGTATGNTIYF
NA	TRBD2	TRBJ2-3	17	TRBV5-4	TGTGCCAGCAGCTTGTCTACTAGCGGATATAGCACAGATACGCAGTATTTT	CASSLSTSGYSTDTQYF
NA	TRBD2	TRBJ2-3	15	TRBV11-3	TGTGCCAGCGCAATCGAAGGCGGGAGAGGAGATACGCAGTATTTT	CASAIEGGRGDTQYF
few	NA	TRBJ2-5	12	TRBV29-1	TGCAGCGCGACTTCCAGAGGCGAGACCCAGTACTTC	CSATSRGETQYF
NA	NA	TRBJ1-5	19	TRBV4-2	TGTGCCAGCAGCCCCTACTGGGGGCAGGTTGGGAATAGCAATCAGCCCCAGCATTTT	CASSPYWGQVGNSNQPQHF
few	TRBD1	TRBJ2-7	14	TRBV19	TGTGCCAGTAGTTCCGGGACAGGGGGCGGCGAGCAGTACTTC	CASSSGTGGGEQYF
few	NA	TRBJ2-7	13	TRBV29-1	TGCAGCGTTGGTGCTAGCCCAAGGAGTGAGCAGTACTTC	CSVGASPRSEQYF
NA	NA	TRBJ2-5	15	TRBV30	TGTGCCTGGAGTGTGGGTGGGGGGGCCCAAGAGACCCAGTACTTC	CAWSVGGGAQETQYF
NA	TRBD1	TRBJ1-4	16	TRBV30	TGTGCCTGGAGTCCCAGACAGGGGGTCCGGGATGAAAAACTGTTTTTT	CAWSPRQGVRDEKLFF
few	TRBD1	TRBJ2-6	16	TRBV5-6	TGTGCCAGCATCCAGGGACAGCACTCTGGGGCCAACGTCCTGACTTTC	CASIQGQHSGANVLTF
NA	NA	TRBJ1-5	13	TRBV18	TGTGCCAGCTCACCAGGGGCGAATCAGCCCCAGCATTTT	CASSPGANQPQHF
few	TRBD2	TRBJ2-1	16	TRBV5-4	TGTGCCAGCAACAAGAGGGCTAGCGGGATGAACAATGAGCAGTTCTTC	CASNKRASGMNNEQFF